One sample yielded the 9 T cell receptor beta chains listed below, sequenced in a study of blood T cell repertoires in COVID-19. Clones were sequenced by immunoSEQ multiplex PCR, and TCRdb holds only the in-frame ones, with some missing. The repertoire holds a few hundred thousand clones, with about 90% as singletons. The sequenced sample consisted of peripheral blood. These receptor sequences come from a man aged 18 to 30 with COVID-19, enrolled during active disease.

The V gene is TRBV19, the J gene TRBJ2-5; 9 nucleotides match TRBD2. Germline assignment: CDR1 LNHDA and CDR2 SQIVND (reference sequence). Trimming cost V 2 bases and J 1 base; bases outside gene matches: 5. The CDR3 runs to 16 residues. The chain's CDR3 is CASSIWASGAQETQYF. CDR3 DNA: TGTGCCAGTAGTATATGGGCTAGCGGGGCCCAAGAGACCCAGTACTTC. The variable domain in full, completed from reference TRBV19 and TRBJ2-5, reads DGGITQSPKYLFRKEGQNVTLSCEQNLNHDAMYWYRQDPGQGLRLIYYSQIVNDFQKGDIAEGYSVSREKKESFPLTVTSAQKNPTAFYLCASSIWASGAQETQYFGPGTRLLVL.

The chain is built from TRBV11-3 and TRBJ1-1; D remains unclear. The CDR3 length is 14 residues. Per germline, CDR1 SGHNT and CDR2 YENEEA. Trimming left V 4 bases short and J 3 bases short, with 12 bases between. DNA of the CDR3: TGTGCCAGCAGCTCCTTCGGGATGGACACTGAAGCTTTCTTT. Amino acids: CASSSFGMDTEAFF.

The J gene is TRBJ1-2, the V gene TRBV24-1; D unclear. Between the trimmed V and J ends, which lost 3 bases and 1 base, there was a span of 14 bases. The germline CDR1 and CDR2 sequences are KGHDR and SFDVKD. The length of the CDR3 is 16 residues. CDR3 in DNA: TGTGCCACCAGTGATCATCGGAGAGGGAATAACTATGGCTACACCTTC. Its protein is CATSDHRRGNNYGYTF.

The chain has TRBV7-9 and TRBJ2-7; D is undetermined. The CDR3 extends over 13 amino acids. Trimming took 5 bases from V and 0 from J, leaving 8 bases between them. CDR1 SEHNR and CDR2 FQNEAQ come from the germline V gene (reference sequence). The CDR3 DNA follows: TGTGCCAGCAGCCCCACAGCCTCCTACGAGCAGTACTTC. Translation: CASSPTASYEQYF.

The chain uses TRBV11-2 and TRBJ2-3; D perhaps matches TRBD2 (7 bases). Germline-derived CDR1 and CDR2 are SGHAT and FQNNGV. The CDR3 has 16 residues. Between the trimmed V and J ends, which lost 0 bases and 5 bases, there was a span of 15 bases. CDR3 residues: CASSLDWRGGVDTQYF. CDR3 sequence (DNA): TGTGCCAGCAGCTTAGATTGGAGGGGGGGTGTAGATACGCAGTATTTT.

The rearrangement uses TRBV11-2 and TRBJ2-2; TRBD1 matches at 7 bases. The CDR3 loop spans 14 amino acids. With 5 bases clipped from V and 6 bases from J, the junction kept 6 bases outside the gene matches. Per the germline V gene, CDR1 is SGHAT and CDR2 is FQNNGV. This CDR3 is CASSRDRVAGELFF. Written as DNA, the CDR3 is TGTGCCAGCAGCCGAGACAGGGTTGCCGGGGAGCTGTTTTTT.

This chain joins TRBV13 and TRBJ2-7; D remains ambiguous. CDR1 is PRHDT, CDR2 FYEKMQ, per germline (reference sequence). V shed 0 bases and J shed 7 bases, with 13 bases lying between them. The CDR3 has 14 residues. The CDR3 coding sequence is TGTGCCAGCAGCTTAGGAGGCAGGCGTGGTGAGCAGTACTTC. Protein sequence: CASSLGGRRGEQYF. Drawing the rest from reference TRBV13 and TRBJ2-7, the complete variable domain is AAGVIQSPRHLIKEKRETATLKCYPIPRHDTVYWYQQGPGQDPQFLISFYEKMQSDKGSIPDRFSAQQFSDYHSELNMSSLELGDSALYFCASSLGGRRGEQYFGPGTRLTVT.

The V call is TRBV6-5, the J call TRBJ2-1; 11 bases fit TRBD2. In germline, CDR1 is MNHEY, CDR2 SVGAGI. CDR3 size: 14 residues. The V segment lost 6 bases and the J segment 8 bases; nucleotides outside the gene matches: 6. The CDR3 here is CASRRLAGIDEQFF. Here the CDR3 DNA reads TGTGCCAGCAGGAGACTAGCGGGGATCGATGAGCAGTTCTTC.

The CDR3 coding sequence is TGCGCCAGCAGCACAGGGGTTCATCAGCCCCAGCATTTT. This codes for CASSTGVHQPQHF. This chain links TRBV4-1 with TRBJ1-5; 7 positions match TRBD1. CDR1 and CDR2 (germline): MGHRA, YSYEKL. Unmatched junction bases numbered 3, after V lost 5 bases and J lost 5 bases. The CDR3 length is 13 residues.